This TCR beta chain was recovered during a study of beta chain features in type 1 diabetes. Study at large: Patients were similar to healthy donors in age and gender (as well as in cell yields). General study points: In these data, an HLA type influence on TCRB rearrangement remained unresolved. Patients and controls would be equally affected if PCR favored shorter templates.

The whole isolated RNA underwent reverse transcription, so sequencing captured expressed TCRB transcripts. This table comes from immunoSEQ multiplex PCR, and its TCRdb copy is limited to in-frame clones, with some not included. Of fewer than 150,000 clones listed, less than 8.5% are singletons. In the case of this clone: Its antigen is not known.

Germline assignment: CDR1 ENHRY and CDR2 SYGVKD. The CDR3 is 15 residues long. J lost 4 bases, V lost 6 bases, and 6 bases had no gene match. Each of the CD4+ naive, central memory, regulatory and stem cell-like memory populations was sorted via CD45RO/CCR7/CD25/CD127/CD95/CD27. The V call is TRBV10-3, the J call TRBJ2-1; 10 bases are a match to TRBD2. The sequenced material came from central memory CD4+ T cells from blood. This clonotype originated in a woman in her twenties or thirties in good health. CDR3 bases: TGTGCCATCAGCCCCTCTAGCGGGAGATACAATGAGCAGTTCTTC. Encoded protein: CAISPSSGRYNEQFF.